These 6 T cell receptor beta chains came from one sample sequenced in a study of CD8+ T cells in alopecia areata. Sequencing relied on a cDNA template that was reverse transcribed from extracted RNA. The repertoire was sequenced with immunoSEQ multiplex PCR; TCRdb's copy has only in-frame clones and lacks some. Here the sample spans roughly 120,000 clones, around two fifths being singletons. The sequencing input was CD4+ T cells sorted from blood. The receptors stem from a human donor with alopecia areata.

The chain combines TRBV4-3 with TRBJ2-7, with D hard to call. In germline, CDR1 is LGHNA, CDR2 YSLEER. The length of the CDR3 is 12 residues. The ends were cut back, 4 bases at V and 6 bases at J, with 10 bases in the middle. CDR3: CASSRGAGEQYF. CDR3 nucleotides: TGCGCCAGCAGCCGTGGCGCAGGCGAGCAGTACTTC.

This rearrangement joins TRBV20-1 to TRBJ2-1; no reliable D call. CDR1 and CDR2 from the germline V gene are DFQATT and SNEGSKA (reference sequence). The CDR3 has 10 amino acids. Trimming took off 3 bases at V and 6 bases at J, with 3 bases between the two ends. The CDR3 nucleotides read TGCAGTGCTAGGGCCAATGAGCAGTTCTTC. This translates into CSARANEQFF.

This clone was seen a handful of times. This rearrangement joins TRBV28 to TRBJ2-1, with 10 bases matching TRBD1. This CDR3 spans 12 amino acids. Germline V gene sequence: CDR1 MDHEN, CDR2 SYDVKM. The J segment lost 16 bases and the V segment lost 5 bases, leaving 8 bases of the junction unmatched. The DNA for the CDR3 is TGTGCCAGCAGTGCCGACCGGGACAGGGGTTTCTTC. Translation gives CASSADRDRGFF.

The chain uses TRBV7-2 and TRBJ1-2; perhaps TRBD1 as D (5 bases). The CDR3 has 15 residues. Trimming pared 1 base from V and 4 bases from J, leaving 13 bases between. CDR1 is SGHTA, CDR2 FQGNSA, per germline. The DNA of the CDR3 is TGTGCCAGCAGCTTAGATGCAGGGCCAACCTATGGCTACACCTTC. This gives the protein CASSLDAGPTYGYTF.

This chain uses TRBV6-6 with TRBJ1-1; no reliable D call. This CDR3 spans 14 amino acids. CDR1 and CDR2 from the germline V gene are MNHNY and SVGAGI (reference sequence). With 5 bases removed from V and 1 base from J, the gap between germline ends came to 11 bases. CDR3 nucleotide sequence: TGTGCCAGCAGTGACCTAGGCCCGAACACTGAAGCTTTCTTT. Translated, it gives CASSDLGPNTEAFF.

The rearrangement joins TRBV29-1 to TRBJ2-4, with D perhaps TRBD1 or TRBD2 (5 bases each). This CDR3 has 14 amino acids. Germline V gene lookup returns CDR1 SQVTM and CDR2 ANQGSEA. CDR3 nucleotides: TGCAGTGTCACCGTTGGGGGTAGTGGGAACATTCAGTACTTC. Translation gives CSVTVGGSGNIQYF.